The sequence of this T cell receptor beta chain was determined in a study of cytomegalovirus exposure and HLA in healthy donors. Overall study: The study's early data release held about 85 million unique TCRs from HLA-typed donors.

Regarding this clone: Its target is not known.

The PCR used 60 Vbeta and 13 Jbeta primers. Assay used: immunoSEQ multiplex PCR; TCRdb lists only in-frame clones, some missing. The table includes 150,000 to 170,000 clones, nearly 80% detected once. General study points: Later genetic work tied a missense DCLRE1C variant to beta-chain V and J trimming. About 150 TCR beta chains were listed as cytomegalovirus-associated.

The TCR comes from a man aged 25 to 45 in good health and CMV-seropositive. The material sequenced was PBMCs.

In nucleotides, the CDR3 is TGTGCCAGCAGCTTAGTAGGACAGGGTTATGGCTACACCTTC. It encodes CASSLVGQGYGYTF. The chain combines TRBV7-9 with TRBJ1-2, with 8 bases matching TRBD1. CDR3 length equals 14 residues. The trim removed 1 base at V and 5 bases at J, leaving 3 bases unmatched. Germline CDR1 SEHNR, CDR2 FQNEAQ (reference sequence).